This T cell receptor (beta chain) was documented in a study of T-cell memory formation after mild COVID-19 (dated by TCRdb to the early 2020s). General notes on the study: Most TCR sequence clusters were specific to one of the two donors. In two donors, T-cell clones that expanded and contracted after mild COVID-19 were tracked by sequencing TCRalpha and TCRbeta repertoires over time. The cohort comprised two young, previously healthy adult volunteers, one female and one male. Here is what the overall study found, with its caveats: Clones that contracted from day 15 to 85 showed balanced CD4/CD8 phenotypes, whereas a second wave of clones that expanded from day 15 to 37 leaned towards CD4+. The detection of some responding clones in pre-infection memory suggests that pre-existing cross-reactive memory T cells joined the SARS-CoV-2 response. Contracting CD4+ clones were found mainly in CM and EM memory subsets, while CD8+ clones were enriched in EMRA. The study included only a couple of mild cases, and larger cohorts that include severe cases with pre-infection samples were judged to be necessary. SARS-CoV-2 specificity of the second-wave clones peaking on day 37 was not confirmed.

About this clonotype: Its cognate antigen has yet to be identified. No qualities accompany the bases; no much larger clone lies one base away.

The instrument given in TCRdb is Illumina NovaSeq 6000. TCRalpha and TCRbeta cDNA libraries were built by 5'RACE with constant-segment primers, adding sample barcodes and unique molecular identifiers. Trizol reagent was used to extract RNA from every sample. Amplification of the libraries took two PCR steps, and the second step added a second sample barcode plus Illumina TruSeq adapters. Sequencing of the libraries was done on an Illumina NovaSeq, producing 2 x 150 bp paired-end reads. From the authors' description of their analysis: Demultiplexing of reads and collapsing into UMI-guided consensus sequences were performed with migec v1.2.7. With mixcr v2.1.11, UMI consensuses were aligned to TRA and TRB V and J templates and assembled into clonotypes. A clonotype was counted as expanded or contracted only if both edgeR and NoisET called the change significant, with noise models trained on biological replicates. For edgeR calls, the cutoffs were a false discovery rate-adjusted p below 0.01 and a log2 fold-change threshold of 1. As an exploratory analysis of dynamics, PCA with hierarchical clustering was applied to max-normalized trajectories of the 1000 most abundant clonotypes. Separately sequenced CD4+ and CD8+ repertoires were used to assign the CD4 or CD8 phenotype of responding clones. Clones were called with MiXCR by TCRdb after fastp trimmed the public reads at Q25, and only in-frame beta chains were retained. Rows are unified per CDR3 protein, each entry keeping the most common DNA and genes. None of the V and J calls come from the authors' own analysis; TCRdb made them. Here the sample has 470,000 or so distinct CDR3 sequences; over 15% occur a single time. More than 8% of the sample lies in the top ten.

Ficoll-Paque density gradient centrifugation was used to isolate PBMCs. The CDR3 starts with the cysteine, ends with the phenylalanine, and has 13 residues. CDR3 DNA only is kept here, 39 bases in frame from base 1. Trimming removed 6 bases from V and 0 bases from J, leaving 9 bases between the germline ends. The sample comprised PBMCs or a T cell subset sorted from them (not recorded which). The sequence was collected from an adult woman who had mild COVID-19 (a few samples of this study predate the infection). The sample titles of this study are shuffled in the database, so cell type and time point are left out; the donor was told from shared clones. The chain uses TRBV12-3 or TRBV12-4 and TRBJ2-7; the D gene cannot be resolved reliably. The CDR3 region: CASRAGLSYEQYF. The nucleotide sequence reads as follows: TGTGCCAGCAGGGCAGGCCTCTCCTACGAGCAGTACTTC.